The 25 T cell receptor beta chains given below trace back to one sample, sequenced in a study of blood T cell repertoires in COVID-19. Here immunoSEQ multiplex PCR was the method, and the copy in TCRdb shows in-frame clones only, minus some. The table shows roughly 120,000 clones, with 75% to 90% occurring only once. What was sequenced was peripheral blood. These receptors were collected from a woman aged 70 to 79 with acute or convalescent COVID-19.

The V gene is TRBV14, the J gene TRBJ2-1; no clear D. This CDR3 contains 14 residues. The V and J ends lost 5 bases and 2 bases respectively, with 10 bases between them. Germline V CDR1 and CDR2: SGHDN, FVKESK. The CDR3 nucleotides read TGTGCCAGCAGCGTGCACCTAGCCTACAATGAGCAGTTCTTC. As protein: CASSVHLAYNEQFF.

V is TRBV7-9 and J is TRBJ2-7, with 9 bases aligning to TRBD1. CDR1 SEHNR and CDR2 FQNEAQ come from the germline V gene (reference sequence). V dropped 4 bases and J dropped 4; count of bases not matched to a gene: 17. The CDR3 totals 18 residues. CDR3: CASSSGTGLRGHLYEQYF. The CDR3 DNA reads TGTGCCAGCAGCTCCGGGACAGGGCTTAGAGGACATTTGTACGAGCAGTACTTC.

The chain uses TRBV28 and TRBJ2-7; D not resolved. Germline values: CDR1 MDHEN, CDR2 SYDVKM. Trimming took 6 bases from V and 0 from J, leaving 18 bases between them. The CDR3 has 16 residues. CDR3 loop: CASSPPVGSSSYEQYF. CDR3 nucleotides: TGTGCCAGCAGCCCCCCCGTTGGTTCGAGCTCCTACGAGCAGTACTTC.

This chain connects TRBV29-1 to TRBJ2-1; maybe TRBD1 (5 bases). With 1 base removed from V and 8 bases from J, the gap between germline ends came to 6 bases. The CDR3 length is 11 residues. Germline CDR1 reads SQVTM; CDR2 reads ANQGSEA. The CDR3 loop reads CSVEAGYEQFF. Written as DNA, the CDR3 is TGCAGCGTTGAAGCAGGGTATGAGCAGTTCTTC.

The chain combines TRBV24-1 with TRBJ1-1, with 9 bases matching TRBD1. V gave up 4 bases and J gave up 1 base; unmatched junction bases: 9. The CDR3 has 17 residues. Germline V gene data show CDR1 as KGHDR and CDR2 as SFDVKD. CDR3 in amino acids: CATSDARTGVGNTEAFF. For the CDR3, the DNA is TGTGCCACCAGTGACGCCCGGACAGGGGTCGGGAACACTGAAGCTTTCTTT.

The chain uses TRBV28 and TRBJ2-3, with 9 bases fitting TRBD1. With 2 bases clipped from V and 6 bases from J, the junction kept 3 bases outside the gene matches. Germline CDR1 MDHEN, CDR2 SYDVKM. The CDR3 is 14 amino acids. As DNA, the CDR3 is TGTGCCAGCAGTTTAGGGACAGGGATCGATACGCAGTATTTT. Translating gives CASSLGTGIDTQYF.

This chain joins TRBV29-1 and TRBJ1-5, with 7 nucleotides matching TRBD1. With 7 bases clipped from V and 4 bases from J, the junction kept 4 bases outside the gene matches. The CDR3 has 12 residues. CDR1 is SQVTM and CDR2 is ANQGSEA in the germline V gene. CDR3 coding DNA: TGCAGCGCACTGACAGGGAATCAGCCCCAGCATTTT. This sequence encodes CSALTGNQPQHF.

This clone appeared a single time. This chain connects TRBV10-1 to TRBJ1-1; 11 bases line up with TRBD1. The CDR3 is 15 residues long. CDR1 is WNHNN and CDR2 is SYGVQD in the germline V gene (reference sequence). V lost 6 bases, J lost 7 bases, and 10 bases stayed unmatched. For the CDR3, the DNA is TGCGCCAGCAGCCTGAGCCGGGACAGGGGGGGTGAAGCTTTCTTT. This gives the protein CASSLSRDRGGEAFF.

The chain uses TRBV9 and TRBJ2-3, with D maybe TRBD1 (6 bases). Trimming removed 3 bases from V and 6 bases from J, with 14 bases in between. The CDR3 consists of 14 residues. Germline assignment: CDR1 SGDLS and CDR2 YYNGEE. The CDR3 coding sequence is TGTGCCAGCAGCGGGCGAGGGGGATGGGATACGCAGTATTTT. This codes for CASSGRGGWDTQYF.

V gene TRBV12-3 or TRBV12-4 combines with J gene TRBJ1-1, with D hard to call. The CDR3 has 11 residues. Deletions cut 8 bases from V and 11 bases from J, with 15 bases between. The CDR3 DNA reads TGTGCCAGCGGACGGATTGGGGAGGCTTTCTTT. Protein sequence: CASGRIGEAFF.

For the CDR3, the DNA is TGTGCCAGCAGCAAAAACTTCGGGACAGGGGGTAATCAGCCCCAGCATTTT. Its protein product is CASSKNFGTGGNQPQHF. The chain has TRBV2 and TRBJ1-5; 11 bases align to TRBD1. Germline V gives CDR1 SNHLY, CDR2 FYNNEI. The CDR3 has 17 amino acids. Trimming at V came to 6 bases and at J to 4 bases, leaving 11 bases not matched to a gene.

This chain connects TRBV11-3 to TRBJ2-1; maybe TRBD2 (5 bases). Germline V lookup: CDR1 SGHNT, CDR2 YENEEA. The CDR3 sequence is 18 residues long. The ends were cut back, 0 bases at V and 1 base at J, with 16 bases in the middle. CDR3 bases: TGTGCCAGCAGCTTAGATTTTGGTAGCGAGACTTCCTACAATGAGCAGTTCTTC. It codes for CASSLDFGSETSYNEQFF.

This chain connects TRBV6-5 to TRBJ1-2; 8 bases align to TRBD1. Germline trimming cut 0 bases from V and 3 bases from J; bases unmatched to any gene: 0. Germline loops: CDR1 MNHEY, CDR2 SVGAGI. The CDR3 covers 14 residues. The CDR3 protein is CASSYSGQDYGYTF. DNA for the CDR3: TGTGCCAGCAGTTACTCGGGACAGGACTATGGCTACACCTTC.

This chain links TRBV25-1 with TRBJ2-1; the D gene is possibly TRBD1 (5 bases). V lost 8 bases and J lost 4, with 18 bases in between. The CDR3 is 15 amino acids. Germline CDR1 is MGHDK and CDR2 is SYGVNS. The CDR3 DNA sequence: TGTGCCAGCGGGCAGACCCAAGGGGTTTACAATGAGCAGTTCTTC. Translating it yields CASGQTQGVYNEQFF. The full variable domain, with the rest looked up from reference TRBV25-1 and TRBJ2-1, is EADIYQTPRYLVIGTGKKITLECSQTMGHDKMYWYQQDPGMELHLIHYSYGVNSTEKGDLSSESTVSRIRTEHFPLTLESARPSHTSQYLCASGQTQGVYNEQFFGPGTRLTVL.

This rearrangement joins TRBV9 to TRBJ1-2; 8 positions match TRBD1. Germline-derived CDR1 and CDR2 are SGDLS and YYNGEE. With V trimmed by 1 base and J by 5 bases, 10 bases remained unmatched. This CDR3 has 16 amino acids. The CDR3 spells CASSVTGQGLYYGYTF. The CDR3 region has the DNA TGTGCCAGCAGCGTAACCGGACAGGGTTTATATTATGGCTACACCTTC.

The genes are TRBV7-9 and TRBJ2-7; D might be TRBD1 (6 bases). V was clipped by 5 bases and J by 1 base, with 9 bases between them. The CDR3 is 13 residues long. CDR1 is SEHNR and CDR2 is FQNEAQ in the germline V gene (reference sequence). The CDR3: CASSTDRSYEQYF. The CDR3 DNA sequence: TGTGCCAGCAGCACCGACAGGTCCTACGAGCAGTACTTC.

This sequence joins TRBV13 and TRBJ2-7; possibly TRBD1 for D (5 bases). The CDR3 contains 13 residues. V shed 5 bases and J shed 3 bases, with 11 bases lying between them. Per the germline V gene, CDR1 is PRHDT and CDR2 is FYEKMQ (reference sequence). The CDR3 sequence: CASSPPDIYEQYF. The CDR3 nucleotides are TGTGCCAGCAGCCCCCCGGACATCTACGAGCAGTACTTC.

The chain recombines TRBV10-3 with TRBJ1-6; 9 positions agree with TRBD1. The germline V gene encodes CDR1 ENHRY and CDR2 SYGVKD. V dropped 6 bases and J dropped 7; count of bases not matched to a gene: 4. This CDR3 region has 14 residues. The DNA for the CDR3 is TGTGCCATCAGGGGGGACAGGGACAATTCACCCCTCCACTTT. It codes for CAIRGDRDNSPLHF.

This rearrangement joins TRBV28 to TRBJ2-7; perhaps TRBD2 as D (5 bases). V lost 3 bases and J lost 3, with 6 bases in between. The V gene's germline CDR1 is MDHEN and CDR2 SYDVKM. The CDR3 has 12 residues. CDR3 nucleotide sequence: TGTGCCAGCAGTTTCAGCGGCTACGAGCAGTACTTC. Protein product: CASSFSGYEQYF.

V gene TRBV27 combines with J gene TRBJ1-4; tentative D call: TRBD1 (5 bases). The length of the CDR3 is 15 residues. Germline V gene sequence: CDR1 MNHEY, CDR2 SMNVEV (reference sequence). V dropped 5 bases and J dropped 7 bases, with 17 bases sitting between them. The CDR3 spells CASSAGYGGGEKLFF. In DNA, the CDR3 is TGTGCCAGCAGTGCCGGTTATGGGGGAGGTGAAAAACTGTTTTTT.

Here the CDR3 reads CAWSEWGGTEAFF. The DNA of the CDR3 is TGTGCCTGGAGTGAGTGGGGGGGGACTGAAGCTTTCTTT. The J gene is TRBJ1-1, the V gene TRBV30; TRBD1 is a possible D gene (5 bases). This CDR3 has 13 amino acids. Trimming took off 1 base at V and 5 bases at J, with 11 bases between the two ends. Germline CDR1 is GTSNPN and CDR2 is SVGIG (reference sequence).

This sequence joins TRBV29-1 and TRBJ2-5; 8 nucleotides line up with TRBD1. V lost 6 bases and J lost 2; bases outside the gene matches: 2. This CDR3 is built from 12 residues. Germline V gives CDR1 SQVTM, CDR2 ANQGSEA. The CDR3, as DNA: TGCAGCGTATACAGGGGGCAAGAGACCCAGTACTTC. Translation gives CSVYRGQETQYF.

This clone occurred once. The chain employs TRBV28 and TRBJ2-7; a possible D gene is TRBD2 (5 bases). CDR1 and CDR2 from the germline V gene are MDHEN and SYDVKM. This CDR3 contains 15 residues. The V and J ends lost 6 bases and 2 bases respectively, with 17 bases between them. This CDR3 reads CASRSAGGQTYEQYF. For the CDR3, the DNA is TGTGCCAGCAGGTCTGCCGGCGGGCAGACCTACGAGCAGTACTTC.

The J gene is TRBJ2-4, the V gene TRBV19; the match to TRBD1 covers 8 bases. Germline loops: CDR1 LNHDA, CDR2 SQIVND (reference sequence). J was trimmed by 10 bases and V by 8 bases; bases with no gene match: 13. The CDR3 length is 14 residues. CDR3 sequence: CASGGGQGARIQYF. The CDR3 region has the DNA TGTGCCAGTGGGGGTGGGCAGGGGGCCAGGATTCAGTACTTC.

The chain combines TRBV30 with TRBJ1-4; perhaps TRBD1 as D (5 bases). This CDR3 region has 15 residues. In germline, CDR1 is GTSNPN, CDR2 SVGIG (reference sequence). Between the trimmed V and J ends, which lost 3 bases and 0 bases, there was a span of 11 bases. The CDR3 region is CAWRPRVSTNEKLFF. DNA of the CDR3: TGTGCCTGGAGACCCAGGGTTTCAACTAATGAAAAACTGTTTTTT.